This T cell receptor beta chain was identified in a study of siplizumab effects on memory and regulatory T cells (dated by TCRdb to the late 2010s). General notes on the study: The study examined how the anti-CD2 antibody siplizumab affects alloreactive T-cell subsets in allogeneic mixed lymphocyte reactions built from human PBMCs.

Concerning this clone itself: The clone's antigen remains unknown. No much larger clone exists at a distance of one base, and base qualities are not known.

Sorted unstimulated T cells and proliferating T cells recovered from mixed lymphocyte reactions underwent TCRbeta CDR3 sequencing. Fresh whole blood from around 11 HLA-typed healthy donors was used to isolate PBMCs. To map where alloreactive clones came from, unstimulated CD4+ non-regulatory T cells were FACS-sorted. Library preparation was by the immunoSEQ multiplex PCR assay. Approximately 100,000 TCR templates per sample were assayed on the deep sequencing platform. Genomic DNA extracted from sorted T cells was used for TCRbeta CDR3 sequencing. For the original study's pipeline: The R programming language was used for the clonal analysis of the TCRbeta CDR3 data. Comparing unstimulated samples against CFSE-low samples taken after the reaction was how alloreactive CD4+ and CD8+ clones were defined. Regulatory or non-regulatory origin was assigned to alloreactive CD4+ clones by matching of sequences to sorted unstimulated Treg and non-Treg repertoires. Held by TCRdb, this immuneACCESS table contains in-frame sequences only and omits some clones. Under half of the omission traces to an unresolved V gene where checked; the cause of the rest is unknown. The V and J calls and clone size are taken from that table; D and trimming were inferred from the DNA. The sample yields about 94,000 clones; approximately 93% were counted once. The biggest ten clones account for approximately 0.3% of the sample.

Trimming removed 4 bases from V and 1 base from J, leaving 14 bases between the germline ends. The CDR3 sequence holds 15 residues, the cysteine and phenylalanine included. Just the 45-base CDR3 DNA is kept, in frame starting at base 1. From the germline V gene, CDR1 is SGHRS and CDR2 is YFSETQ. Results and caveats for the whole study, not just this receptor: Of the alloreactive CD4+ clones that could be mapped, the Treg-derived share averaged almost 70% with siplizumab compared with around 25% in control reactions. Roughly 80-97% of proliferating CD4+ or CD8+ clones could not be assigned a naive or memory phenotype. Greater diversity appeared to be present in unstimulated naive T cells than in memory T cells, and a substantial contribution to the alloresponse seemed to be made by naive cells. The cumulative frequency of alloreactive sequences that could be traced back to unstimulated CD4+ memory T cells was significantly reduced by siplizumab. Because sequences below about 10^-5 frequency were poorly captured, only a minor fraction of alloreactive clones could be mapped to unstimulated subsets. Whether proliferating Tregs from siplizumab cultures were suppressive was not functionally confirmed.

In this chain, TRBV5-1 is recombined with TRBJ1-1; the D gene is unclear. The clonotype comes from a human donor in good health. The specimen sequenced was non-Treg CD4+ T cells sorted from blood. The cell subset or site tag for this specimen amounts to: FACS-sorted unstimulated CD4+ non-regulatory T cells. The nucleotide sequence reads TGCGCCAGCAGCGCGACCCGCGGGTGGAACACTGAAGCTTTCTTT. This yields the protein CASSATRGWNTEAFF.